The 19 T cell receptor beta chains given below trace back to one sample, sequenced in a study of vaccination and CD4 T cells after COVID-19 (dated by TCRdb to 2022 to 2024). Libraries were made using PCR. The reads were generated on an Illumina iSeq 100. DNA from cultured CD4+ T cells was subjected to TCR sequencing with the Oncomine TCR Beta short-read assay at the Johns Hopkins FTIC core. TCRdb reworked the public reads: Q25 trimming with fastp, MiXCR clone assembly, productive beta chains retained. One record per CDR3 amino acid sequence lists the most common genes and DNA. This sample is represented by 16,000 or so distinct CDR3 sequences; around 80% of them were singletons. Approximately 9.1% of the sample lies in the top ten. Read against the paper, the sample's treatment or condition label means: roughly 10-day PBMC culture with coronavirus spike peptide pools or control peptides (ViraFEST assay).

These receptors' targets are unknown. The sample here was CD4+ T cells from blood, cultured in vitro, taken after SARS-CoV-2 vaccination. Source of these receptors: a human donor who received a COVID-19 vaccine.

The chain carries TRBV12-5 and TRBJ2-3; no definite D call. The CDR3 has 14 amino acids. Germline lookup yields CDR1 LGHNT and CDR2 FRNRAP. CDR3 protein: CASSHPESTDTQYF. In nucleotides, the CDR3 is TGTGCCAGCAGCCACCCCGAATCTACAGATACGCAGTATTTT.

The chain joins TRBV12-5 to TRBJ1-2; 7 bases are shared with TRBD1. This CDR3 is 12 amino acids long. With 6 bases clipped from V and 4 bases from J, the junction kept 2 bases outside the gene matches. Germline assignment: CDR1 LGHNT and CDR2 FRNRAP. DNA of the CDR3: TGTGCTAGTGGCAGGGGGATCTATGGCTACACCTTC. Translating gives CASGRGIYGYTF.

The chain is built from TRBV5-1 and TRBJ1-2; D perhaps matches TRBD1 (5 bases). The V gene's germline CDR1 is SGHRS and CDR2 YFSETQ. The CDR3 is 16 residues long. Trimming left V 0 bases short and J 2 bases short, with 14 bases between. The CDR3: CASSLADTRGNYGYTF. DNA of the CDR3: TGCGCCAGCAGCTTGGCCGATACTCGGGGCAACTATGGCTACACCTTC.

This sequence joins TRBV20-1 and TRBJ2-7; the match to TRBD1 covers 7 bases. There are 13 residues in the CDR3. Germline V lookup: CDR1 DFQATT, CDR2 SNEGSKA (reference sequence). The CDR3 nucleotides are TGCAGCGTTACAGGGGTCCGCTCCTACGAGCAGTACTTC. This codes for CSVTGVRSYEQYF.

The chain couples TRBV5-1 to TRBJ2-7; either TRBD1 or TRBD2 may fit D (5 bases each). CDR1 is SGHRS and CDR2 is YFSETQ in the germline V gene. The CDR3 is made up of 15 amino acids. Trimming removed 4 bases from V and 3 bases from J, with 17 bases in between. DNA for the CDR3: TGCGCCAGCAGCAGCGCCGGGGCTTTAAGCTACGAGCAGTACTTC. Translating gives CASSSAGALSYEQYF.

V gene TRBV6-1 combines with J gene TRBJ1-2, with TRBD1 matching 7 bases. Germline trimming cut 4 bases from V and 4 bases from J; bases unmatched to any gene: 6. The V gene's germline CDR1 is MNHNS and CDR2 SASEGT. This CDR3 comprises 14 residues. In DNA form, the CDR3 reads TGTGCCAGCAGTGTGGGGAGGGACAGCTATGGCTACACCTTC. Translating it yields CASSVGRDSYGYTF.

This clonotype was counted between two and nine times. This chain links TRBV20-1 with TRBJ2-7; 7 bases match TRBD2. V was clipped by 1 base and J by 3 bases; unmatched bases: 18. Germline V gene lookup returns CDR1 DFQATT and CDR2 SNEGSKA (reference sequence). The CDR3 is 18 amino acids. CDR3 sequence (DNA): TGCAGTGCTAGAGTGGTTGGCGGGAGCGGGGCGCCGGTCTACGAGCAGTACTTC. It specifies CSARVVGGSGAPVYEQYF.

The chain combines TRBV2 with TRBJ2-7, with 8 bases identical to TRBD2. CDR1 and CDR2 (germline): SNHLY, FYNNEI. The CDR3 totals 14 residues. Trimming at V came to 1 base and at J to 11 bases, leaving 10 bases not matched to a gene. This CDR3 reads CASSEDTGGGRKYF. The DNA of the CDR3 is TGTGCCAGCAGTGAAGACACCGGGGGGGGGAGGAAGTACTTC.

The rearrangement joins TRBV19 to TRBJ2-1; D unclear. The germline V gene encodes CDR1 LNHDA and CDR2 SQIVND (reference sequence). With 8 bases removed from V and 0 bases from J, the gap between germline ends came to 11 bases. The CDR3 covers 14 residues. The CDR3 here is CASQTESSYNEQFF. For the CDR3, the DNA is TGTGCCAGTCAGACCGAGAGCTCCTACAATGAGCAGTTCTTC.

The CDR3 region is CASRSGGREGYTF. CDR3 coding DNA: TGTGCCAGCAGATCAGGGGGCAGAGAGGGCTACACCTTC. The rearrangement joins TRBV6-1 to TRBJ1-2; 8 nucleotides line up with TRBD1. Looked up from germline, CDR1 is MNHNS and CDR2 is SASEGT. This CDR3 is built from 13 residues. J was trimmed by 8 bases and V by 6 bases; bases with no gene match: 8.

This clonotype appeared once. V is TRBV2 and J is TRBJ1-2; a possible D gene is TRBD1 (5 bases). Germline CDR1 and CDR2: SNHLY and FYNNEI. The CDR3 sequence is 14 residues long. V was trimmed by 2 bases and J by 7 bases, leaving 14 bases between them. The CDR3 sequence is CASSESWGRGGYTF. The CDR3 nucleotides are TGTGCCAGCAGTGAAAGTTGGGGACGGGGTGGCTACACCTTC.

This clonotype turned up a few times. This chain connects TRBV20-1 to TRBJ1-5; 8 nucleotides match TRBD1. The CDR3 covers 14 residues. V shed 0 bases, J shed 5 bases, and the junction held 3 bases outside the gene matches. Germline values: CDR1 DFQATT, CDR2 SNEGSKA (reference sequence). The CDR3 loop is CSARDTGGDQPQHF. In DNA, the CDR3 is TGCAGTGCTAGAGATACAGGGGGGGATCAGCCCCAGCATTTT.

This clonotype has just one count. The chain has TRBV14 and TRBJ1-2, with 7 positions matching TRBD1. Germline CDR1 and CDR2: SGHDN and FVKESK. The CDR3 has 15 residues. After removal of 3 bases from V and 4 bases from J, the junction contained 8 bases not matched to a gene. CDR3 DNA: TGTGCCAGCAGCCATGGGGACAGAGCTACCTATGGCTACACCTTC. Amino acids: CASSHGDRATYGYTF.

The rearrangement joins TRBV30 to TRBJ1-6; TRBD1 is a possible D gene (6 bases). CDR3 length: 15 residues. Germline CDR1 and CDR2: GTSNPN and SVGIG (reference sequence). The V gene lost 2 bases and the J gene lost 6 bases, with 14 bases spanning the gap. CDR3 DNA sequence: TGTGCCTGGAGTACCCCCGGACAGATTAATTCACCCCTCCACTTT. Its translation: CAWSTPGQINSPLHF. Variable domain in full (rest from reference TRBV30 and TRBJ1-6): SQTIHQWPATLVQPVGSPLSLECTVEGTSNPNLYWYRQAAGRGLQLLFYSVGIGQISSEVPQNLSASRPQDRQFILSSKKLLLSDSGFYLCAWSTPGQINSPLHFGNGTRLTVT.

The chain uses TRBV11-3 and TRBJ2-7; D is unclear. Per the germline V gene, CDR1 is SGHNT and CDR2 is YENEEA. The CDR3 has 15 residues. V lost 0 bases, J lost 5 bases, and 14 bases lay in between. CDR3 region: CASSLDVVSGDEQYF. The CDR3 nucleotides are TGTGCCAGCAGCTTAGATGTCGTATCTGGGGACGAGCAGTACTTC.

The table lists this clonotype with a few counts. The CDR3 loop reads CASSERGGDYGYTF. The CDR3 DNA is TGTGCCAGCAGTGAGAGAGGGGGGGACTATGGCTACACCTTC. The chain employs TRBV6-1 and TRBJ1-2; D perhaps matches TRBD1 (6 bases). V gave up 3 bases and J gave up 3 bases, with 11 bases separating them. Looked up from germline, CDR1 is MNHNS and CDR2 is SASEGT. The CDR3 covers 14 residues.

In nucleotides, the CDR3 is TGTGCCAGCAGCATTTCAGCGGGGGCGAACACCGGGGAGCTGTTTTTT. It translates to CASSISAGANTGELFF. The chain is built from TRBV7-9 and TRBJ2-2, with 8 bases lining up with TRBD2. This CDR3 comprises 16 residues. With V trimmed by 5 bases and J by 0 bases, 5 bases remained unmatched. Germline loops: CDR1 SEHNR, CDR2 FQNEAQ (reference sequence).

The chain has TRBV18 and TRBJ1-2; weak D call: TRBD1 (5 bases). Trimming removed 4 bases from V and 1 base from J, with 13 bases in between. The CDR3 extends over 15 amino acids. CDR1 KGHSH and CDR2 LQKENI come from the germline V gene. The CDR3, as DNA: TGTGCCAGCTCACTCCGGGACGGCGATAACTATGGCTACACCTTC. Protein: CASSLRDGDNYGYTF.

This chain uses TRBV20-1 with TRBJ1-5; 9 bases fit TRBD1. The CDR3 is 14 residues long. Germline lookup yields CDR1 DFQATT and CDR2 SNEGSKA (reference sequence). With V trimmed by 6 bases and J by 6 bases, 9 bases remained unmatched. CDR3 residues: CSARTGAVIQPQHF. CDR3 DNA: TGCAGTGCGAGGACAGGGGCGGTGATTCAGCCCCAGCATTTT.